The entry that follows covers one T cell receptor (beta chain) sequence. Antigen specificity is unknown. The PCR used 60 Vbeta and 13 Jbeta primers. Sequenced by immunoSEQ multiplex PCR; TCRdb stores in-frame clones only, minus some. This sample carries 95,000 to 100,000 clones, roughly 80% of them seen once, and the ten largest clones take around 4%. This specimen belongs to a study of cytomegalovirus exposure and HLA in healthy donors. Regarding the study as a whole: An observed cluster of highly shared sequence variants was recorded as a likely sequencing artifact. The presence/absence work took it that sequencing depth was about the same across donors.

In germline, CDR1 is SNHLY, CDR2 FYNNEI. V shed 8 bases, J shed 0 bases, and the junction held 6 bases outside the gene matches. The CDR3 extends over 15 amino acids. The rearrangement joins TRBV2 to TRBJ2-3; 9 bases align to TRBD2. The clonotype originates from a man aged 40-49 years in good health and CMV-seronegative. Source material: PBMCs. The CDR3 sequence: CASEVAGVSTDTQYF. The CDR3 DNA reads as TGTGCCAGCGAAGTAGCGGGAGTTAGCACAGATACGCAGTATTTT.